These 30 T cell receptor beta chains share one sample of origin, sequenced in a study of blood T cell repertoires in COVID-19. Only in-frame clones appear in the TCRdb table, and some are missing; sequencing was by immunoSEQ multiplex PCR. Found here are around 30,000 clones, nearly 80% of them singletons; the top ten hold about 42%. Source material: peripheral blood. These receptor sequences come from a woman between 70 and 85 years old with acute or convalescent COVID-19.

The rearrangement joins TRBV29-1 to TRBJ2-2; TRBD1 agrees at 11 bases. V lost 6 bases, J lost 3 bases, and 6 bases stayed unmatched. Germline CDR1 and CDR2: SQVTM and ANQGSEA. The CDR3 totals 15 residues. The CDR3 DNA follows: TGCAGCGTCGATTCGGGACAGGGGGACACCGGGGAGCTGTTTTTT. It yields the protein CSVDSGQGDTGELFF.

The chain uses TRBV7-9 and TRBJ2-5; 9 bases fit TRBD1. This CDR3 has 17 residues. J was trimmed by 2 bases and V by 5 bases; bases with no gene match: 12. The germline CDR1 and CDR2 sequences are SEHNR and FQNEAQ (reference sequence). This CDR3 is CASSAVTGGIGQETQYF. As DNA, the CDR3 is TGTGCCAGCAGCGCAGTCACAGGGGGCATTGGACAAGAGACCCAGTACTTC.

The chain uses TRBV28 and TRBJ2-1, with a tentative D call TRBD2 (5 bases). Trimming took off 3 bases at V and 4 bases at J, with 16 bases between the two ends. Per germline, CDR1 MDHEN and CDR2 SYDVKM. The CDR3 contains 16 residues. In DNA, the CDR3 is TGTGCCAGCAGTTTCAGTATAGCTAGAGGGTACAATGAGCAGTTCTTC. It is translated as CASSFSIARGYNEQFF. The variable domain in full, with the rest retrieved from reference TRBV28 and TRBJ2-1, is DVKVTQSSRYLVKRTGEKVFLECVQDMDHENMFWYRQDPGLGLRLIYFSYDVKMKEKGDIPEGYSVSREKKERFSLILESASTNQTSMYLCASSFSIARGYNEQFFGPGTRLTVL.

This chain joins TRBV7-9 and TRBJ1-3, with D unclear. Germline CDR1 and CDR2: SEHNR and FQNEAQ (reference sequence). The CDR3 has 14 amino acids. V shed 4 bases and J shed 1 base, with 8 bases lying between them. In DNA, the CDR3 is TGTGCCAGCAGCTATCGGGGATCTGGAAACACCATATATTTT. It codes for CASSYRGSGNTIYF.

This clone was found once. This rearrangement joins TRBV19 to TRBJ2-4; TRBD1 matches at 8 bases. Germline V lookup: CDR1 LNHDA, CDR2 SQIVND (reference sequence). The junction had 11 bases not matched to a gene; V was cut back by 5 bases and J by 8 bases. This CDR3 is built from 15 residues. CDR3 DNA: TGTGCCAGTAGTCCGAATGACAGGGGTGGGCACATTCAGTACTTC. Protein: CASSPNDRGGHIQYF.

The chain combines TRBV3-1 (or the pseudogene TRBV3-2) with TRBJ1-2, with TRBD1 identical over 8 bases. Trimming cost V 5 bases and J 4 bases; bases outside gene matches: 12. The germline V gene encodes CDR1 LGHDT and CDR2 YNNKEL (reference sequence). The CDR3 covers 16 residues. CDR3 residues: CASSTGGGRPPYGYTF. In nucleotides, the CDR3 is TGTGCCAGCAGCACAGGGGGGGGCCGACCCCCCTATGGCTACACCTTC.

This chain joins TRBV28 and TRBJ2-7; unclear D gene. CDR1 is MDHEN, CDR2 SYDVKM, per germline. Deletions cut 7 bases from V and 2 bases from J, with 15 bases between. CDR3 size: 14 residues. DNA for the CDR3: TGTGCCAGCAAACGCTTGGCGGCCACCTACGAGCAGTACTTC. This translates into CASKRLAATYEQYF.

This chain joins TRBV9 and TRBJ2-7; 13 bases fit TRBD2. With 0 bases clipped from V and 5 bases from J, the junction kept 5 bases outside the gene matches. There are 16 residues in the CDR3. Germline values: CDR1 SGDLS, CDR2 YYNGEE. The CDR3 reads CASSVGRTSGSDEQYF. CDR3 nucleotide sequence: TGTGCCAGCAGCGTAGGGAGGACTAGCGGGAGTGACGAGCAGTACTTC.

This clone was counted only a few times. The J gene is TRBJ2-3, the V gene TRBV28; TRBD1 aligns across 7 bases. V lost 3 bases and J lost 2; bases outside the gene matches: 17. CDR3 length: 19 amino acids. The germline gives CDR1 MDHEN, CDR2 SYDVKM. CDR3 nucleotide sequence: TGTGCCAGCAGTTTCCCCCCGACAGGGAGTGTTGGGCACACAGATACGCAGTATTTT. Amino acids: CASSFPPTGSVGHTDTQYF.

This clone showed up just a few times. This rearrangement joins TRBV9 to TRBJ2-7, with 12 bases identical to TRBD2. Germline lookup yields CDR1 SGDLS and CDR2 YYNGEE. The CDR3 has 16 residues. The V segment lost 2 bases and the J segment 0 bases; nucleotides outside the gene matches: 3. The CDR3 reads CASSVGLAGLSYEQYF. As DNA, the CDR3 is TGTGCCAGCAGCGTGGGACTAGCGGGCCTCTCCTACGAGCAGTACTTC.

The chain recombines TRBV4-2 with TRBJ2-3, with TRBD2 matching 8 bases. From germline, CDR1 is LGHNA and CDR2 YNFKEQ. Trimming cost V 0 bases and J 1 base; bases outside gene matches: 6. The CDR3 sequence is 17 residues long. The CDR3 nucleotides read TGTGCCAGCAGCCAAGATGTAGCGGGGTCCGGCACAGATACGCAGTATTTT. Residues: CASSQDVAGSGTDTQYF.

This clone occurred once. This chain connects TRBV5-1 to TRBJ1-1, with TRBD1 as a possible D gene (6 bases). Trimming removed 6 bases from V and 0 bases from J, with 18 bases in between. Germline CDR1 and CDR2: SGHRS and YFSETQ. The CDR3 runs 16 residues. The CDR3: CASNTEGGLMNTEAFF. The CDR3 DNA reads TGCGCCAGCAACACGGAGGGGGGGCTAATGAACACTGAAGCTTTCTTT. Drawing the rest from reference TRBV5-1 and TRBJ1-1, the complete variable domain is KAGVTQTPRYLIKTRGQQVTLSCSPISGHRSVSWYQQTPGQGLQFLFEYFSETQRNKGNFPGRFSGRQFSNSRSEMNVSTLELGDSALYLCASNTEGGLMNTEAFFGQGTRLTVV.

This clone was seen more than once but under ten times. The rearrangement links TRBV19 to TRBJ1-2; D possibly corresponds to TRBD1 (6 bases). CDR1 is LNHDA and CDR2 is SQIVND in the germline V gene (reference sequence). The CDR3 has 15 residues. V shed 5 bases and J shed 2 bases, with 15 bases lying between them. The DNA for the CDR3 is TGTGCCAGTAGTTTAACAGGGCAAGTGAACTATGGCTACACCTTC. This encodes CASSLTGQVNYGYTF. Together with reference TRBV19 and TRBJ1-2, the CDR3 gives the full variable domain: DGGITQSPKYLFRKEGQNVTLSCEQNLNHDAMYWYRQDPGQGLRLIYYSQIVNDFQKGDIAEGYSVSREKKESFPLTVTSAQKNPTAFYLCASSLTGQVNYGYTFGSGTRLTVV.

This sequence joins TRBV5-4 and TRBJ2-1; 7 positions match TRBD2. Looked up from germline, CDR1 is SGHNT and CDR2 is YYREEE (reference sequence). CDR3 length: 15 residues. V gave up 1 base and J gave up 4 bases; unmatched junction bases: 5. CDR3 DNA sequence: TGTGCCAGCAGCTTGAAACTAGCGCGATACAATGAGCAGTTCTTC. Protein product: CASSLKLARYNEQFF.

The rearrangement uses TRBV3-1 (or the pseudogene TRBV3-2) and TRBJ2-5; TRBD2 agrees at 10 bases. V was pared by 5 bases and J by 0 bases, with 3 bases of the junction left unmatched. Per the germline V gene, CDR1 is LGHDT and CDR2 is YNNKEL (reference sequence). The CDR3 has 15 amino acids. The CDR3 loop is CASSSSGGNQETQYF. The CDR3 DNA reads TGTGCCAGCAGCTCTAGCGGGGGAAACCAAGAGACCCAGTACTTC.

The CDR3 DNA is TGTGCCAGTAGTATGAACGCGGTAGCGGGAGCCCGCACAGATACGCAGTATTTT. Amino acids: CASSMNAVAGARTDTQYF. V is TRBV19 and J is TRBJ2-3, with 9 nucleotides matching TRBD2. With V trimmed by 3 bases and J by 1 base, 11 bases remained unmatched. Germline assignment: CDR1 LNHDA and CDR2 SQIVND (reference sequence). This CDR3 contains 18 residues.

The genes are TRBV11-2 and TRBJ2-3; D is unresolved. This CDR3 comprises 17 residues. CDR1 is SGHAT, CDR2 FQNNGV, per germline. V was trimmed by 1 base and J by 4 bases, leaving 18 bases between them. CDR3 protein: CASSLVVRLSEADTQYF. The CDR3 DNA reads TGTGCCAGCAGCTTAGTCGTCCGGCTATCAGAGGCAGATACGCAGTATTTT.

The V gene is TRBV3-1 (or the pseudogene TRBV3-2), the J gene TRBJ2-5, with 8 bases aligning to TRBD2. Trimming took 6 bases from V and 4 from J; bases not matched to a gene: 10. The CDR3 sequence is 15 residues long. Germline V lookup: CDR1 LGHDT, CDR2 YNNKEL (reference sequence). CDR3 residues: CASRTFREGPETQYF. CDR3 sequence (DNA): TGTGCCAGCAGAACTTTCCGGGAGGGCCCAGAGACCCAGTACTTC.

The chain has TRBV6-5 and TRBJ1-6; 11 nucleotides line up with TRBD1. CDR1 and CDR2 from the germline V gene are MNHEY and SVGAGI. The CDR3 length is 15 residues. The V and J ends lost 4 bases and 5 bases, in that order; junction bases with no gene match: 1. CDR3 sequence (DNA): TGTGCCAGCAGTTGGACAGGGGGCGATAATTCACCCCTCCACTTT. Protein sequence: CASSWTGGDNSPLHF.

In nucleotides, the CDR3 is TGTGCCACCGGACAGGCCGGCGAGCAGTACTTC. Its protein product is CATGQAGEQYF. The genes are TRBV2 and TRBJ2-7, with 7 positions matching TRBD1. V dropped 10 bases and J dropped 6; count of bases not matched to a gene: 6. The CDR3 contains 11 residues. Looked up from germline, CDR1 is SNHLY and CDR2 is FYNNEI.

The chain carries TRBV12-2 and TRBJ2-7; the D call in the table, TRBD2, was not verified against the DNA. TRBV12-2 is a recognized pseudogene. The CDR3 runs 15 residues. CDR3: CASRLDGTGTYEQYF. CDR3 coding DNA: TGTGCAAGTCGCTTAGATGGGACTGGAACCTACGAGCAGTACTTC.

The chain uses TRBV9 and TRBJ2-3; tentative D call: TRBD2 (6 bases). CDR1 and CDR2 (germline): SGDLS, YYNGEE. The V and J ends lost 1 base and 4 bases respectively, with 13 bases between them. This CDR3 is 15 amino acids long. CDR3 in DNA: TGTGCCAGCAGCGTACGGGAGAGCCAGGCAGATACGCAGTATTTT. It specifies CASSVRESQADTQYF.

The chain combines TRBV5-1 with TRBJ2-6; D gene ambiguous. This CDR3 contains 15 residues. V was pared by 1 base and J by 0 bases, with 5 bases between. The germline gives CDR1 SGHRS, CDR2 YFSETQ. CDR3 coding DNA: TGCGCCAGCAGCTTGCCCTCCTCTGGGGCCAACGTCCTGACTTTC. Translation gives CASSLPSSGANVLTF.

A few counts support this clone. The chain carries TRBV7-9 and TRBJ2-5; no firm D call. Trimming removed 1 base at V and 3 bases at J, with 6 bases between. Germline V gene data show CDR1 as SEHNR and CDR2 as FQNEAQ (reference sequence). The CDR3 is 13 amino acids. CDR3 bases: TGTGCCAGCAGCTTAGTAACAGAAGAGACCCAGTACTTC. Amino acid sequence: CASSLVTEETQYF. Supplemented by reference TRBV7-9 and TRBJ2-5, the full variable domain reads DTGVSQNPRHKITKRGQNVTFRCDPISEHNRLYWYRQTLGQGPEFLTYFQNEAQLEKSRLLSDRFSAERPKGSFSTLEIQRTEQGDSAMYLCASSLVTEETQYFGPGTRLLVL.

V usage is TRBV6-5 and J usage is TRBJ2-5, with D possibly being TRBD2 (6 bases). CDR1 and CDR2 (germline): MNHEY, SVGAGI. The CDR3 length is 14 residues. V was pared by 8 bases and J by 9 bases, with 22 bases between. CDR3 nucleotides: TGTGCCAGCGGACGAGACGGGACTCCCGGGGCCCAGTACTTC. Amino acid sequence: CASGRDGTPGAQYF.

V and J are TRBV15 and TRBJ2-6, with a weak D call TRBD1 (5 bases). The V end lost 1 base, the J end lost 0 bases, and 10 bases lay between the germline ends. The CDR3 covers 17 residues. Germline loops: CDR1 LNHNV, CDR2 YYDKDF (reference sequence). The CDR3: CATSRGTPASGANVLTF. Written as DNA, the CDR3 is TGTGCCACCAGCAGAGGGACACCTGCCTCTGGGGCCAACGTCCTGACTTTC.

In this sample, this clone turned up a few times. This chain's CDR3 is CASSSDSSGANVLTF. CDR3 sequence (DNA): TGTGCCAGCAGCTCAGACAGCTCTGGGGCCAACGTCCTGACTTTC. The chain couples TRBV6-5 to TRBJ2-6; weak D call: TRBD1 (5 bases). Germline CDR1 and CDR2: MNHEY and SVGAGI. The length of the CDR3 is 15 residues. Trimming left V 6 bases short and J 0 bases short, with 9 bases between.

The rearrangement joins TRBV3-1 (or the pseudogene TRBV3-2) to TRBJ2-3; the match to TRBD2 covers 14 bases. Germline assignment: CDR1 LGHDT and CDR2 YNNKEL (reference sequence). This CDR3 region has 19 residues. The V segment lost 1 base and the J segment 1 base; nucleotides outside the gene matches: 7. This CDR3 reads CASSQGWGLAGEGTDTQYF. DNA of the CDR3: TGTGCCAGCAGCCAAGGTTGGGGACTAGCGGGAGAAGGCACAGATACGCAGTATTTT.

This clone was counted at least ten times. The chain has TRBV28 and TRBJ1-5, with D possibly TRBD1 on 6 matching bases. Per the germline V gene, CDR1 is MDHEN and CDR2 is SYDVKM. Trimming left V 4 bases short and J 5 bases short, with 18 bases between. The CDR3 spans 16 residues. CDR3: CASSWPGQRKDQPQHF. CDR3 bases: TGTGCCAGCAGTTGGCCGGGACAAAGGAAGGATCAGCCCCAGCATTTT.

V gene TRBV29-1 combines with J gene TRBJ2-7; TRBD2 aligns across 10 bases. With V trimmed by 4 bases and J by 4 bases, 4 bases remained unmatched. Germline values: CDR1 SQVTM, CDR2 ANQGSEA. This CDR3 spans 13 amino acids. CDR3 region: CSVARTSGYEQYF. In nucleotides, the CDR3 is TGCAGCGTTGCCCGGACTAGCGGTTACGAGCAGTACTTC.